The entry that follows covers one T cell receptor (beta chain) sequence. One entry per CDR3 protein results from TCRdb running MiXCR on the RT-PCR reads. In the table there are some 960,000 distinct CDR3 sequences, more than 15% of which are singletons. This entry is derived from a study of patients and donors after allogeneic stem cell transplantation. The ends lost 1 base at V and 8 bases at J; junction bases unmatched: 11. This CDR3 comprises 16 residues. The germline CDR1 and CDR2 sequences are LGHNA and YNFKEQ. The receptor's source is a human donor who was either an allogeneic HSCT recipient or a stem cell or donor lymphocyte infusion donor (not recorded which). It is not recorded whose cells these are; they may come from a transplant donor. The sequenced material came from blood, either unsorted or a sorted T cell fraction (not recorded which). This rearrangement joins TRBV4-2 to TRBJ2-1; 7 positions match TRBD2. CDR3 amino acids: CASSQGGGPPEDEQFF. The CDR3 DNA follows: TGTGCCAGCAGCCAAGGCGGGGGACCCCCGGAGGATGAGCAGTTCTTC.